This T cell receptor (beta chain) was obtained from a study of radiation and T cells in renal cell carcinoma. Method: immunoSEQ multiplex PCR; TCRdb's copy keeps in-frame clones and lacks some. The data contain approximately 150,000 clones, around four fifths of them singletons. The CDR3 runs to 11 residues. Losses at the gene ends were 8 bases for V and 7 bases for J; bases not matched to a gene: 1. Looked up from germline, CDR1 is LNHDA and CDR2 is SQIVND (reference sequence). As to time point: baseline pretreatment blood. Treatment meaning: 15 Gy SBRT to primary tumor, nephrectomy 4 weeks later. The clonotype originates from a woman between 45 and 65 years old with renal cell carcinoma. This chain links TRBV19 with TRBJ2-4, with 8 bases fitting TRBD2. This specimen was blood, taken from a patient whose treatment included radiotherapy and nephrectomy. CDR3 residues: CASRLANIQYF. CDR3 in DNA: TGTGCCAGTCGACTAGCGAACATTCAGTACTTC.